Following are 27 T cell receptor beta chains from one sample sequenced in a study of cytomegalovirus exposure and HLA in healthy donors. The PCR had 60 Vbeta and 13 Jbeta primers. Sequenced by immunoSEQ multiplex PCR; TCRdb stores in-frame clones only, minus some. The sample has about 120,000 clones; about three quarters are singletons. The sequenced sample consisted of PBMCs. The receptors shown here come from a human donor in good health.

The rearrangement uses TRBV6-1 and TRBJ2-1; D gene unclear. CDR3 length equals 11 residues. The germline CDR1 and CDR2 sequences are MNHNS and SASEGT. V dropped 4 bases and J dropped 9 bases, with 7 bases sitting between them. CDR3 loop: CASSGAVEQFF. The CDR3 nucleotides read TGTGCCAGCAGTGGGGCTGTTGAGCAGTTCTTC.

The rearrangement links TRBV9 to TRBJ2-3; 11 bases line up with TRBD2. The CDR3 is 14 amino acids. CDR1 and CDR2 (germline): SGDLS, YYNGEE. J gave up 3 bases and V 5 bases, and 2 bases lay outside the gene matches. The CDR3 DNA sequence: TGTGCCAGCAGTCGACTAGCGGGGACAGATACGCAGTATTTT. Residues: CASSRLAGTDTQYF.

This chain links TRBV5-6 with TRBJ2-7; 10 bases match TRBD2. Looked up from germline, CDR1 is SGHDT and CDR2 is YYEEEE. The CDR3 totals 15 residues. V dropped 0 bases and J dropped 5; count of bases not matched to a gene: 5. The CDR3 here is CASSLVGLAGDEQYF. The CDR3 DNA reads TGTGCCAGCAGCTTGGTTGGTCTAGCGGGGGACGAGCAGTACTTC.

The table lists this clone with a few counts. DNA of the CDR3: TGTGCCAGCAGCCATCAGGCGACTGAAGCTTTCTTT. Protein sequence: CASSHQATEAFF. This chain links TRBV6-6 with TRBJ1-1; no firm D call. V shed 6 bases and J shed 5 bases, with 10 bases lying between them. CDR1 and CDR2 from the germline V gene are MNHNY and SVGAGI (reference sequence). The CDR3 runs 12 residues.

This rearrangement joins TRBV18 to TRBJ1-1, with D hard to call. This CDR3 comprises 15 residues. Germline loops: CDR1 KGHSH, CDR2 LQKENI. Trimming pared 2 bases from V and 6 bases from J, leaving 16 bases between. The CDR3 protein is CASSPGDFDGAEAFF. The DNA of the CDR3 is TGTGCCAGCTCACCAGGAGATTTTGATGGCGCTGAAGCTTTCTTT.

This clone turned up a few times. V usage is TRBV2 and J usage is TRBJ2-1; D is undetermined. V was trimmed by 10 bases and J by 5 bases, leaving 9 bases between them. CDR1 SNHLY and CDR2 FYNNEI come from the germline V gene. The CDR3 has 11 amino acids. The CDR3 DNA is TGTGCCACCAAGAGTGACAATGAGCAGTTCTTC. It yields the protein CATKSDNEQFF.

V gene TRBV6-4 combines with J gene TRBJ2-7; D unclear. CDR1 is MRHNA and CDR2 is SNTAGT in the germline V gene. V lost 3 bases to trimming and J lost 7 bases, with 13 bases between them. The CDR3 covers 13 residues. This CDR3 reads CASSERPGGEQYF. CDR3 bases: TGTGCCAGCAGTGAGAGGCCTGGTGGGGAGCAGTACTTC.

V and J are TRBV28 and TRBJ1-3, with D tentatively TRBD1 (5 bases). The germline gives CDR1 MDHEN, CDR2 SYDVKM. The CDR3 loop spans 14 amino acids. With 6 bases removed from V and 1 base from J, the gap between germline ends came to 10 bases. The DNA for the CDR3 is TGTGCCAGCAGACTACCAGGGTCTGGAAACACCATATATTTT. Translation gives CASRLPGSGNTIYF.

The chain recombines TRBV27 with TRBJ1-1; TRBD1 matches 9 bases. The CDR3 length is 17 residues. V shed 2 bases, J shed 1 base, and the junction held 8 bases outside the gene matches. Germline CDR1 MNHEY, CDR2 SMNVEV (reference sequence). CDR3 coding DNA: TGTGCCAGCAGTTTAGTGCCACAGGGGGCTGGGAACACTGAAGCTTTCTTT. Encoded protein: CASSLVPQGAGNTEAFF.

The chain is built from TRBV10-3 and TRBJ2-7; 9 nucleotides line up with TRBD1. Germline CDR1 reads ENHRY; CDR2 reads SYGVKD. The CDR3 spans 16 residues. Trimming took 7 bases from V and 5 from J; bases not matched to a gene: 15. The CDR3 here is CAIMSSDRDRAHEQYF. CDR3 nucleotides: TGTGCCATCATGTCTAGTGACCGGGACAGGGCACACGAGCAGTACTTC.

The chain links TRBV5-1 to TRBJ1-5; 8 bases agree with TRBD1. CDR1 and CDR2 from the germline V gene are SGHRS and YFSETQ. V was clipped by 0 bases and J by 6 bases; unmatched bases: 8. The CDR3 runs to 16 residues. The CDR3 protein is CASSLEGAGGSQPQHF. The CDR3 DNA sequence: TGCGCCAGCAGCTTGGAAGGGGCAGGGGGCAGTCAGCCCCAGCATTTT.

The rearrangement joins TRBV11-2 to TRBJ2-5; TRBD2 matches 7 bases. The J segment lost 9 bases and the V segment lost 0 bases, leaving 10 bases of the junction unmatched. The CDR3 has 15 residues. Germline CDR1 SGHAT, CDR2 FQNNGV. The CDR3, as DNA: TGTGCCAGCAGCTTAGATCCAGGACTTGCGGGGGCCCAGTACTTC. Its protein product is CASSLDPGLAGAQYF.

This clone was detected once. The chain has TRBV13 and TRBJ2-7, with TRBD1 matching over 9 bases. Looked up from germline, CDR1 is PRHDT and CDR2 is FYEKMQ (reference sequence). V shed 6 bases, J shed 6 bases, and the junction held 9 bases outside the gene matches. The CDR3 is 14 residues long. The CDR3 protein is CASSPGQGLGEQYF. CDR3 bases: TGTGCCAGCAGTCCAGGACAGGGGTTAGGCGAGCAGTACTTC. Filled out from reference TRBV13 and TRBJ2-7, the complete variable domain reads AAGVIQSPRHLIKEKRETATLKCYPIPRHDTVYWYQQGPGQDPQFLISFYEKMQSDKGSIPDRFSAQQFSDYHSELNMSSLELGDSALYFCASSPGQGLGEQYFGPGTRLTVT.

The rearrangement links TRBV5-1 to TRBJ2-7; 8 bases are shared with TRBD2. CDR3 length: 14 residues. The V gene's germline CDR1 is SGHRS and CDR2 YFSETQ. The V gene end was trimmed by 5 bases and the J gene end by 6 bases; junction bases not matched to a gene: 10. The CDR3 DNA reads as TGCGCCAGCAGTCAGGGACTAGGTGAGGCCGAGCAGTACTTC. The encoded protein is CASSQGLGEAEQYF.

For the CDR3, the DNA is TGTGCCAGCAGCATCGGGACAGTACAATCCCCCCTCCACTTT. Translated: CASSIGTVQSPLHF. The rearrangement uses TRBV5-6 and TRBJ1-6; 7 bases match TRBD1. V lost 4 bases to trimming and J lost 13 bases; unmatched junction nucleotides: 11. The CDR3 length is 14 residues. CDR1 SGHDT and CDR2 YYEEEE come from the germline V gene.

This clone was recorded once. J is TRBJ2-3 and V is TRBV11-2, with 10 bases fitting TRBD2. The CDR3 contains 17 residues. Per germline, CDR1 SGHAT and CDR2 FQNNGV. After removal of 2 bases from V and 2 bases from J, the junction contained 7 bases not matched to a gene. The CDR3 DNA is TGTGCCAGCAGCTTACCCCGACTAGCGGGTAACACAGATACGCAGTATTTT. This translates into CASSLPRLAGNTDTQYF.

This chain joins TRBV10-2 and TRBJ2-5; D perhaps matches TRBD1 (5 bases). With the DNA end fitting TRBJ2-7 better, the J assignment may be wrong. The CDR3 consists of 14 residues. The germline V gene encodes CDR1 WSHSY and CDR2 SAAADI. The CDR3 DNA reads as TGCGCCAGCAGTGAGTACAGGTCCCGATACGAGCAGTACTTC. Protein sequence: CASSEYRSRYEQYF.

A few counts support this clone. CDR3 nucleotides: TGTGCCAGCAGCTGGGACAGCTCCTACGAGCAGTACTTC. Translating gives CASSWDSSYEQYF. The chain links TRBV6-5 to TRBJ2-7; 7 positions agree with TRBD1. V lost 6 bases to trimming and J lost 0 bases; unmatched junction nucleotides: 2. CDR1 and CDR2 (germline): MNHEY, SVGAGI. This CDR3 is built from 13 residues.

V usage is TRBV27 and J usage is TRBJ2-7; a possible D gene is TRBD1 (6 bases). The CDR3 covers 13 residues. Germline V lookup: CDR1 MNHEY, CDR2 SMNVEV (reference sequence). V lost 3 bases, J lost 6 bases, and 12 bases lay in between. This CDR3 is CASSFGDTFEQYF. CDR3 nucleotides: TGTGCCAGCAGTTTTGGGGACACCTTCGAGCAGTACTTC.

V and J are TRBV4-1 and TRBJ2-7; TRBD2 matches 15 bases. CDR1 and CDR2 (germline): MGHRA, YSYEKL. This CDR3 spans 15 amino acids. Trimming cost V 4 bases and J 4 bases; bases outside gene matches: 2. CDR3 nucleotide sequence: TGCGCCAGCAGCCCTGGGACTAGCGGGGGGTACGAGCAGTACTTC. It translates to CASSPGTSGGYEQYF.

V is TRBV7-3 and J is TRBJ2-5, with D possibly matching TRBD1 (6 bases). V lost 5 bases to trimming and J lost 1 base, with 14 bases between them. The CDR3 extends over 15 amino acids. Germline V CDR1 and CDR2: SGHTA, FQGTGA. The CDR3 spells CASSASGHTQETQYF. The DNA of the CDR3 is TGTGCCAGCAGCGCTTCGGGACATACCCAAGAGACCCAGTACTTC.

The V gene is TRBV5-1, the J gene TRBJ2-1; D remains ambiguous. CDR1 is SGHRS and CDR2 is YFSETQ in the germline V gene. V was trimmed by 0 bases and J by 9 bases, leaving 4 bases between them. The CDR3 loop spans 11 amino acids. CDR3 region: CASSLDSEQFF. The CDR3 DNA is TGCGCCAGCAGCTTGGACAGTGAGCAGTTCTTC.

This chain joins TRBV6-5 and TRBJ2-3; D is undetermined. V was cut by 4 bases and J by 4 bases, with 3 bases left in between. CDR1 is MNHEY, CDR2 SVGAGI, per germline. This CDR3 is 11 amino acids long. CDR3 in amino acids: CASSSADTQYF. The CDR3 DNA is TGTGCCAGCAGTTCGGCAGATACGCAGTATTTT.

The rearrangement uses TRBV5-1 and TRBJ1-1; possible D gene TRBD1, 6 bases. The V end was cut by 4 bases, the J end by 5 bases, with 15 bases between. The CDR3 extends over 14 amino acids. The germline gives CDR1 SGHRS, CDR2 YFSETQ. The CDR3 sequence is CASSAAGARTEAFF. The CDR3 DNA reads TGCGCCAGCAGCGCGGCAGGGGCGCGGACTGAAGCTTTCTTT.

In the case of this clone: The same CDR3 is also encoded by other DNA sequences in this sample. The V and J genes are TRBV28 and TRBJ2-7; maybe TRBD2 (6 bases). CDR1 is MDHEN, CDR2 SYDVKM, per germline. V was trimmed by 2 bases and J by 1 base, leaving 6 bases between them. The CDR3 sequence is 13 residues long. CDR3 nucleotide sequence: TGTGCCAGCAGTTTAGGAGGGTCCTACGAGCAGTACTTC. Translated, it gives CASSLGGSYEQYF.

The rearrangement uses TRBV10-3 and TRBJ2-7, with 7 bases identical to TRBD1. The trim removed 0 bases at V and 1 base at J, leaving 0 bases unmatched. The CDR3 has 14 amino acids. CDR1 and CDR2 (germline): ENHRY, SYGVKD. The CDR3 sequence is CAISESGQSYEQYF. Written as DNA, the CDR3 is TGTGCCATCAGTGAGTCGGGACAGTCCTACGAGCAGTACTTC.

The rearrangement uses TRBV4-2 and TRBJ1-1, with unresolved D. The germline gives CDR1 LGHNA, CDR2 YNFKEQ. Trimming left V 0 bases short and J 8 bases short, with 4 bases between. This CDR3 region has 11 residues. CDR3 residues: CASSQDREAFF. The CDR3 DNA reads TGTGCCAGCAGCCAAGACAGGGAAGCTTTCTTT.